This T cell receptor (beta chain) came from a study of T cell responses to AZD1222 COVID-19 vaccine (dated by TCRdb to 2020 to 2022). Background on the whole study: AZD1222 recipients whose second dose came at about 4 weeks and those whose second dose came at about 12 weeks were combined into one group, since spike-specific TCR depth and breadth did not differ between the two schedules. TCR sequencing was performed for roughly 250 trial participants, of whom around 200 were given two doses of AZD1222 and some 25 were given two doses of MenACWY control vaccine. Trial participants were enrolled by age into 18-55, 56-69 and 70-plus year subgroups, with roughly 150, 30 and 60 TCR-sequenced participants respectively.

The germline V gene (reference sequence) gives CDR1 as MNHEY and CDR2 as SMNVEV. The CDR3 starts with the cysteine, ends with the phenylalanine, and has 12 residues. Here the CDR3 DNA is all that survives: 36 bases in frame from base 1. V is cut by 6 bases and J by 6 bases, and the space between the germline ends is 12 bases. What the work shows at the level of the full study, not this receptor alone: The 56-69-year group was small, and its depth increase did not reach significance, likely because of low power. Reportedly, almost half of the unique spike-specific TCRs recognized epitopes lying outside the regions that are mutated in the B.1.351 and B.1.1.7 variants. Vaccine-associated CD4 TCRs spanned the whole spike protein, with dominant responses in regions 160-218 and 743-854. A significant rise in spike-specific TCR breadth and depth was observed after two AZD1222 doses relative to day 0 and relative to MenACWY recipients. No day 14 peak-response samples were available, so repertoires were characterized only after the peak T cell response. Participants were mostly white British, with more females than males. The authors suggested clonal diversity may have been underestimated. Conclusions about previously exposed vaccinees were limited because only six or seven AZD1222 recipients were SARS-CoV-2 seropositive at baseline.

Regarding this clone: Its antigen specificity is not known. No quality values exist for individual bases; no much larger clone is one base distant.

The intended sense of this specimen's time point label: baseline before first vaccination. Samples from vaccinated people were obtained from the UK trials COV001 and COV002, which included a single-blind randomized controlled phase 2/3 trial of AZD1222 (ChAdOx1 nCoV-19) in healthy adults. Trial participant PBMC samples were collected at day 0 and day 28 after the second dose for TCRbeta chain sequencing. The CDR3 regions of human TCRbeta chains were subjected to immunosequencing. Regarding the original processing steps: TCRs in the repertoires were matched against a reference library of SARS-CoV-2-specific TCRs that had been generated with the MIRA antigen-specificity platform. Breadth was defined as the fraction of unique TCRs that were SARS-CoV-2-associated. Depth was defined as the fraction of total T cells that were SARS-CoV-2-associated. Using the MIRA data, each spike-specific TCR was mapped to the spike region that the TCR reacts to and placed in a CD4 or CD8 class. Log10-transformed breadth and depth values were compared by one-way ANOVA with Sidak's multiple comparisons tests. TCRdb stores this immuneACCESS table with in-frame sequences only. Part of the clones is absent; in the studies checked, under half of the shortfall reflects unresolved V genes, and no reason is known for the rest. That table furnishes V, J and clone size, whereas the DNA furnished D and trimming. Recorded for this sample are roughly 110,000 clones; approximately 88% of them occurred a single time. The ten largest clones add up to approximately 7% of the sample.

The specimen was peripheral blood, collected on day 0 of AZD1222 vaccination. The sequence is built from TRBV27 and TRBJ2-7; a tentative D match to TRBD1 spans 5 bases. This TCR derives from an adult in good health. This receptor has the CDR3 CASSSGFSEQYF. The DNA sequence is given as TGTGCCAGCAGCTCAGGGTTTTCCGAGCAGTACTTC.